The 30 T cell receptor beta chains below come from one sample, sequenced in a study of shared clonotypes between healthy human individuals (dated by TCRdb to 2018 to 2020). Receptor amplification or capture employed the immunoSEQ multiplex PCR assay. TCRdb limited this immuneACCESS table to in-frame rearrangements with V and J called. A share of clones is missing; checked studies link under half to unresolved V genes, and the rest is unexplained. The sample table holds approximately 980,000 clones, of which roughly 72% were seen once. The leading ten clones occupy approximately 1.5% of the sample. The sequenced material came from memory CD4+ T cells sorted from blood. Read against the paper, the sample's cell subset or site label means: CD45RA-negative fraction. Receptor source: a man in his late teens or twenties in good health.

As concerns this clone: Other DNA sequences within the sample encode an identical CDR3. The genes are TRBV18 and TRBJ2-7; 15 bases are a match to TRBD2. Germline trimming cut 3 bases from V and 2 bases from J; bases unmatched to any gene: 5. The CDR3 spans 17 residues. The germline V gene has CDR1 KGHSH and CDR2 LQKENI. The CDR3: CASSPPGLAGGTYEQYF. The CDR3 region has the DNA TGTGCCAGCTCACCCCCGGGACTAGCGGGAGGAACCTACGAGCAGTACTTC.

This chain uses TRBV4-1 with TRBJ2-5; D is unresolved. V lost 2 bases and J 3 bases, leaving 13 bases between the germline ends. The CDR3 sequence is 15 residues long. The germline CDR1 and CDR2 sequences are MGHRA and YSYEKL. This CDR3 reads CASSQIPGPKETQYF. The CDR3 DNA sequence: TGCGCCAGCAGCCAAATCCCGGGTCCAAAAGAGACCCAGTACTTC.

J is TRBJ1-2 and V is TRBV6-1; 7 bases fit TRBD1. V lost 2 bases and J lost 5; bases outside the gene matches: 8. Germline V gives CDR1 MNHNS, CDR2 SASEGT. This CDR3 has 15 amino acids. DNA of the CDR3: TGTGCCAGCAGTGAAAGGGCAGGGGGAGGGTATGGCTACACCTTC. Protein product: CASSERAGGGYGYTF.

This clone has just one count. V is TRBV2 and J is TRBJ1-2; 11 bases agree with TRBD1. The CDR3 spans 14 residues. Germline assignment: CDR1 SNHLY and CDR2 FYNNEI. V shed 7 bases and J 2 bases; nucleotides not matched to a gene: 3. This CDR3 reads CASTGDRGNYGYTF. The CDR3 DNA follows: TGTGCCAGCACCGGGGACAGGGGGAACTATGGCTACACCTTC.

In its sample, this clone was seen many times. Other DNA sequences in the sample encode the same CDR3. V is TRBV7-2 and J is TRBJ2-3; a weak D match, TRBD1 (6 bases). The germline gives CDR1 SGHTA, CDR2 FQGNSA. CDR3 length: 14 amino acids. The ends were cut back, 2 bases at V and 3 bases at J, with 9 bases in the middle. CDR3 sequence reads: CASSLSRGTDTQYF. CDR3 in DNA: TGTGCCAGCAGCTTATCCAGGGGTACAGATACGCAGTATTTT.

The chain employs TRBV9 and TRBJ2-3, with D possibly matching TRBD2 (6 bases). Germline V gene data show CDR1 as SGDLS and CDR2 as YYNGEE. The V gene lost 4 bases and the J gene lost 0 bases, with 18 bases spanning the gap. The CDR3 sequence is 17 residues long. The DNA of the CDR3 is TGTGCCAGCAGCCCCCCCCTGGGGGGTCCTAGCACAGATACGCAGTATTTT. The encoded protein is CASSPPLGGPSTDTQYF. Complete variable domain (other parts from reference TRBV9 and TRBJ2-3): DSGVTQTPKHLITATGQRVTLRCSPRSGDLSVYWYQQSLDQGLQFLIQYYNGEERAKGNILERFSAQQFPDLHSELNLSSLELGDSALYFCASSPPLGGPSTDTQYFGPGTRLTVL.

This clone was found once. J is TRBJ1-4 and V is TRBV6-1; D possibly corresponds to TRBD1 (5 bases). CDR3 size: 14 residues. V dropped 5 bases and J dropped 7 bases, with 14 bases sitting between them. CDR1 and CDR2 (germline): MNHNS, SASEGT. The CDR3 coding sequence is TGTGCCAGCAGTAGTGGAGGGGAAGGTGAAAAACTGTTTTTT. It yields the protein CASSSGGEGEKLFF.

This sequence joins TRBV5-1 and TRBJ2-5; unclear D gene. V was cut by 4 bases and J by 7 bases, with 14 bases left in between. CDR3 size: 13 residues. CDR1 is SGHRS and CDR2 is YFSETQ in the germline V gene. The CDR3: CASSQATPGTQYF. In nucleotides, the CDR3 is TGCGCCAGCAGCCAAGCTACCCCCGGGACCCAGTACTTC.

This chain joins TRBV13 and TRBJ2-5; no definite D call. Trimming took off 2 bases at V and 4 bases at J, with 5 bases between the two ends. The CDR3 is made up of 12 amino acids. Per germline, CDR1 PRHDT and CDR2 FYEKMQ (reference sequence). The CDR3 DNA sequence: TGTGCCAGCAGCTTAAACACAGAGACCCAGTACTTC. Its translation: CASSLNTETQYF.

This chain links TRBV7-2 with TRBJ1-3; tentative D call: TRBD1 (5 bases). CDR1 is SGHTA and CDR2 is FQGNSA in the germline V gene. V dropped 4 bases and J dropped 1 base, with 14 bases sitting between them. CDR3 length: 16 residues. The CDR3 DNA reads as TGTGCCAGCAGCTCCTCCGGGACCGCATCTGGAAACACCATATATTTT. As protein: CASSSSGTASGNTIYF.

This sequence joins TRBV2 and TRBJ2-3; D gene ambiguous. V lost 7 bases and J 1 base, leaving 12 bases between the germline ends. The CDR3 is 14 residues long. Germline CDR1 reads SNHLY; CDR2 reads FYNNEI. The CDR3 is CASKISFGTDTQYF. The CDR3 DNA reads TGTGCCAGCAAAATATCGTTCGGCACAGATACGCAGTATTTT. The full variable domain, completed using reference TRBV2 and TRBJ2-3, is EPEVTQTPSHQVTQMGQEVILRCVPISNHLYFYWYRQILGQKVEFLVSFYNNEISEKSEIFDDQFSVERPDGSNFTLKIRSTKLEDSAMYFCASKISFGTDTQYFGPGTRLTVL.

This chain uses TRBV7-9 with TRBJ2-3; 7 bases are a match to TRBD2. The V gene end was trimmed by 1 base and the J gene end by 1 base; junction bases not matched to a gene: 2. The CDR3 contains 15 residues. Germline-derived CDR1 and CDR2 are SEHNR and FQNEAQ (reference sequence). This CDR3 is CASSLGSGGTDTQYF. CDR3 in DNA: TGTGCCAGCAGCTTAGGGAGCGGGGGCACAGATACGCAGTATTTT.

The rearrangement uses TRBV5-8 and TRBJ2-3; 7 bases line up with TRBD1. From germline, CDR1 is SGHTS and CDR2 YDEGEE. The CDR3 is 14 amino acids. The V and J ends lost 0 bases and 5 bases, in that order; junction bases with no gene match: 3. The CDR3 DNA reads TGTGCCAGCAGCTTGGACAGGGGAGTAGATACGCAGTATTTT. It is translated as CASSLDRGVDTQYF.

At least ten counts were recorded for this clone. The CDR3 coding sequence is TGTGCCAGCAGCTCCCTTCGGAGTGGGGCCAACGTCCTGACTTTC. The encoded protein is CASSSLRSGANVLTF. The rearrangement joins TRBV11-2 to TRBJ2-6; D is unclear. This CDR3 contains 15 residues. The ends were cut back, 4 bases at V and 3 bases at J, with 10 bases in the middle. Germline CDR1 and CDR2: SGHAT and FQNNGV.

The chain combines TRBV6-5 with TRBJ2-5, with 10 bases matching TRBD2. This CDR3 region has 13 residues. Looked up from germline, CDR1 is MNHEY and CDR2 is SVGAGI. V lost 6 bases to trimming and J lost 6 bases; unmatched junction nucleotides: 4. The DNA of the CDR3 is TGTGCCAGCAGCAGTAGCGGGGGGAAGACCCAGTACTTC. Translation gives CASSSSGGKTQYF.

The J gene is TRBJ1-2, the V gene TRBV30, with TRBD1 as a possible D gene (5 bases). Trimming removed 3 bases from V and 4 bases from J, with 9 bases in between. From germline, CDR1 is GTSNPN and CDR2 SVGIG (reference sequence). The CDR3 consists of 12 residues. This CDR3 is CAWRGQVYGYTF. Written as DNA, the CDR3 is TGTGCCTGGAGAGGACAAGTCTATGGCTACACCTTC.

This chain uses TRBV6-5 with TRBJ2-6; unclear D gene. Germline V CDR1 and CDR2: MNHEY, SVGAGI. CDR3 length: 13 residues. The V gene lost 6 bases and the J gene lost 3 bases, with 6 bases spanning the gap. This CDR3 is CASSPIGANVLTF. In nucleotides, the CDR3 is TGTGCCAGCAGCCCCATTGGGGCCAACGTCCTGACTTTC.

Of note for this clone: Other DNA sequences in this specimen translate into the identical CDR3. CDR3 DNA: TGTGCCAGTAGTGGGACTGGCGGGGAGACCCAGTACTTC. This sequence encodes CASSGTGGETQYF. This sequence joins TRBV19 and TRBJ2-5; a possible D gene is TRBD2 (6 bases). The CDR3 length is 13 residues. V lost 5 bases, J lost 5 bases, and 12 bases lay in between. CDR1 LNHDA and CDR2 SQIVND come from the germline V gene (reference sequence).

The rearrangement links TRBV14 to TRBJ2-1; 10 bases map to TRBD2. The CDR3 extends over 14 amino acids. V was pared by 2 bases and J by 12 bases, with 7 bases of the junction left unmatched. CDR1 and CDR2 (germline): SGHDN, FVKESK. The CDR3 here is CASSQQVIAGGQFF. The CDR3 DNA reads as TGTGCCAGCAGCCAACAGGTGATAGCGGGGGGGCAGTTCTTC.

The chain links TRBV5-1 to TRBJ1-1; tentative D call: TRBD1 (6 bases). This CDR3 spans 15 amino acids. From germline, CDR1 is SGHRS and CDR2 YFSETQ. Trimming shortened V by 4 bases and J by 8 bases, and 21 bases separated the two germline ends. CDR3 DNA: TGCGCCAGCAGCCTAATGCCGGACAGTTGGGGGGAAGCTTTCTTT. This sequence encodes CASSLMPDSWGEAFF.

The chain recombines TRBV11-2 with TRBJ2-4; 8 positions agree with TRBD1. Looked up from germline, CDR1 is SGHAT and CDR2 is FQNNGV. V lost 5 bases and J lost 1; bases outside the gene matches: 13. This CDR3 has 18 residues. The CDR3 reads CASSVDRGGSLAKNIQYF. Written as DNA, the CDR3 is TGTGCCAGCAGCGTTGACAGGGGAGGTAGTCTGGCCAAAAACATTCAGTACTTC.

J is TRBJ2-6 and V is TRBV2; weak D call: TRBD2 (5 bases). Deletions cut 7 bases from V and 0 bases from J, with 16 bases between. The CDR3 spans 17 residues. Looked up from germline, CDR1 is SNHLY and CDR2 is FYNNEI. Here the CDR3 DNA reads TGTGCCAGCACCAAGGACTCCTTGAACTCTGGGGCCAACGTCCTGACTTTC. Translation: CASTKDSLNSGANVLTF.

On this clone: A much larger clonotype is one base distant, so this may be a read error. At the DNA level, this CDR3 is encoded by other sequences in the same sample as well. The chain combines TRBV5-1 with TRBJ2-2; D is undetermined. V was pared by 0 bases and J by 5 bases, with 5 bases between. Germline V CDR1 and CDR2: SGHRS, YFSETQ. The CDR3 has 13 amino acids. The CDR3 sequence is CASSLDGTGELFF. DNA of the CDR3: TGCGCCAGCAGCTTGGATGGGACCGGGGAGCTGTTTTTT.

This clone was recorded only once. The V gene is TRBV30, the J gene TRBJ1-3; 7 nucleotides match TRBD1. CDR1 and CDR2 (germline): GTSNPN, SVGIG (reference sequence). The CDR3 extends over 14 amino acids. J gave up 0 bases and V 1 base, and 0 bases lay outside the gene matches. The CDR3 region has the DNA TGTGCCTGGAGTGGGACAGGCTCTGGAAACACCATATATTTT. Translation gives CAWSGTGSGNTIYF.

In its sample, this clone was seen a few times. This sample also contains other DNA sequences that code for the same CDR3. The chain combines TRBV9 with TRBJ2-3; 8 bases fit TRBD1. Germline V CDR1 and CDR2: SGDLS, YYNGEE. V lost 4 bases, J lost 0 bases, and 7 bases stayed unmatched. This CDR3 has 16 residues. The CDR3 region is CASSPRTGLSTDTQYF. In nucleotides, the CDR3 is TGTGCCAGCAGCCCCCGGACAGGGTTAAGCACAGATACGCAGTATTTT.

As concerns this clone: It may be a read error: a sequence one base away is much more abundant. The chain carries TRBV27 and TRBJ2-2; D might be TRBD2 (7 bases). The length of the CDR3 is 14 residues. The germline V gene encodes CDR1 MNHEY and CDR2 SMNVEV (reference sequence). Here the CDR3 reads CAARRGANTEELFF. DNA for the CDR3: TGTGCCGCCCGCCGGGGGGCGAACACCGAGGAGCTGTTTTTT.

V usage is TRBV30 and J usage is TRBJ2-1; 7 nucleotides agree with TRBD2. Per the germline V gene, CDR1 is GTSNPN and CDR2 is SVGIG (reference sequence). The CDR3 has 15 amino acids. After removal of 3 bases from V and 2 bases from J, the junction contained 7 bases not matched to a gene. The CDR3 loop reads CAWSQPSGPYNEQFF. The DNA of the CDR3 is TGTGCCTGGAGCCAACCTAGCGGCCCCTACAATGAGCAGTTCTTC.

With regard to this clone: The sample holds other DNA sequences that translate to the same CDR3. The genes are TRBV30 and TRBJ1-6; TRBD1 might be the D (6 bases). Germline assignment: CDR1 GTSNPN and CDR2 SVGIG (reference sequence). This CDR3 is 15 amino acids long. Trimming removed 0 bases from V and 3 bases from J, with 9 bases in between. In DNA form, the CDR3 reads TGTGCCTGGAGTGTAGGGGGAAGCTATAATTCACCCCTCCACTTT. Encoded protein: CAWSVGGSYNSPLHF.

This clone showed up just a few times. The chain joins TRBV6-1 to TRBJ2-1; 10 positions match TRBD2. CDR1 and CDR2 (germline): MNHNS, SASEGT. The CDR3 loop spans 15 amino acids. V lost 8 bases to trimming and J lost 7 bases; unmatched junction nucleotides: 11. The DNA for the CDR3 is TGTGCCAGCGGAGGACAGCGGGGGGGCAGGAATGAGCAGTTCTTC. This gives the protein CASGGQRGGRNEQFF.

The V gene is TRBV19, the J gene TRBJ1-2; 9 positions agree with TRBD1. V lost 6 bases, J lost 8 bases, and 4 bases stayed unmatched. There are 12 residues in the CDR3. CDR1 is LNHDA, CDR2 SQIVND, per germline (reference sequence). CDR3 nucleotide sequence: TGTGCCAGTAGCACAGGGGGCGCGGGCTACACCTTC. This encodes CASSTGGAGYTF.